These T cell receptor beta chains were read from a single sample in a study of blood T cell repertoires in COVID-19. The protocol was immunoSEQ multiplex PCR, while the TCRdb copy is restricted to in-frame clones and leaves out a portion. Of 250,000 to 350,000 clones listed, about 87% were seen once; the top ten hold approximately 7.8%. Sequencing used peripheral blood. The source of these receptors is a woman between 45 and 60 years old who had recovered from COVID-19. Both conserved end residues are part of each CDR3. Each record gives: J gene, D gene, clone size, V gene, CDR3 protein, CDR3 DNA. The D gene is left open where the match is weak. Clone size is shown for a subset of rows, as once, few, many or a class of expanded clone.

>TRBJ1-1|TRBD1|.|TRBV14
CASGAGGTTEAFF
TGTGCCAGTGGCGCAGGGGGGACCACTGAAGCTTTCTTT
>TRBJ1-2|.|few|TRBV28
CASSLNQGRPNYGYTF
TGTGCCAGCAGTTTAAACCAGGGAAGGCCGAACTATGGCTACACCTTC
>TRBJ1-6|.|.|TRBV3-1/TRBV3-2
CASSQVGGVGSPLHF
TGTGCCAGCAGCCAAGTAGGAGGGGTGGGATCACCCCTCCACTTT
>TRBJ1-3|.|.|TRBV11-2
CASSLYSSGNTIYF
TGTGCCAGCAGCTTATATAGCTCTGGAAACACCATATATTTT
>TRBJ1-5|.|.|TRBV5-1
CASSLVGGGQPQHF
TGCGCCAGCAGCCTCGTTGGTGGAGGTCAGCCCCAGCATTTT
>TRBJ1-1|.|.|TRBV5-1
CASSLLTGRGGTEAFF
TGCGCCAGCAGCTTGCTAACCGGCAGGGGCGGCACTGAAGCTTTCTTT
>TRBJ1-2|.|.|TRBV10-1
CARQGSPANYGYTF
TGCGCCAGACAGGGTTCGCCCGCTAACTATGGCTACACCTTC
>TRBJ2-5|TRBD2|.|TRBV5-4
CASSSERRTSGRHQETQYF
TGTGCCAGCAGCTCCGAAAGAAGGACTAGCGGGAGACACCAAGAGACCCAGTACTTC
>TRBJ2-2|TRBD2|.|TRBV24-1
CATSGLAGATGELFF
TGTGCCACCAGCGGACTAGCGGGAGCCACCGGGGAGCTGTTTTTT
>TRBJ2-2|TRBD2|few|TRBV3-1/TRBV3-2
CASSPHSGGPTGTGELFF
TGTGCCAGCAGCCCCCACAGCGGGGGGCCAACTGGGACCGGGGAGCTGTTTTTT
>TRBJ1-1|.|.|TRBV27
CASFGQGRAFF
TGTGCCAGCTTCGGGCAGGGGAGAGCTTTCTTT
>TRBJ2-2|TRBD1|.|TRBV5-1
CASSLTGGNGELFF
TGCGCCAGCAGCTTAACAGGGGGCAACGGGGAGCTGTTTTTT
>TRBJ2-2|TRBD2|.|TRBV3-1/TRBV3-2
CASSPLAGIPGELFF
TGTGCCAGCAGCCCTCTAGCGGGAATCCCCGGGGAGCTGTTTTTT
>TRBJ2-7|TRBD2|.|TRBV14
CASSKRGGLPEQYF
TGTGCCAGCAGCAAACGCGGGGGGCTCCCCGAGCAGTACTTC
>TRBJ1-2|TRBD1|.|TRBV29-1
CSARPGTGNYGYTF
TGCAGCGCCCGTCCCGGGACAGGGAACTATGGCTACACCTTC
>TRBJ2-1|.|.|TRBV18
CASSSVYSSYNEQFF
TGTGCCAGCTCTTCCGTTTATAGCTCCTACAATGAGCAGTTCTTC
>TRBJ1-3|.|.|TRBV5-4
CASSLDTFTGNTIYF
TGTGCCAGCAGCTTGGACACATTTACTGGAAACACCATATATTTT
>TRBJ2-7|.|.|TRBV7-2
CASSLGFQSYEQYF
TGTGCCAGCAGCTTAGGATTTCAGTCCTACGAGCAGTACTTC
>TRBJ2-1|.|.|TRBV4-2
CASSQLNRAFDEQFF
TGTGCCAGCAGCCAGTTAAATCGAGCGTTCGATGAGCAGTTCTTC
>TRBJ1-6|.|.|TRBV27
CASSLKPGSPLHF
TGTGCCAGCAGTTTAAAACCAGGATCACCCCTCCACTTT
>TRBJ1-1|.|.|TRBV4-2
CASSQDPGQMNTEAFF
TGTGCCAGCAGCCAAGATCCTGGACAAATGAACACTGAAGCTTTCTTT
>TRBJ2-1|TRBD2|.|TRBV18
CASSPRHSQAGEIYNEQFF
TGTGCCAGCTCACCCCGTCACTCCCAAGCGGGAGAGATCTACAATGAGCAGTTCTTC
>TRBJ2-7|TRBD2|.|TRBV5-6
CASSLLAGPPEQYF
TGTGCCAGCAGCTTACTAGCGGGACCCCCCGAGCAGTACTTC
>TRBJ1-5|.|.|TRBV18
CASSPGRSNQPQHF
TGTGCCAGCTCACCAGGGCGTAGCAATCAGCCCCAGCATTTT
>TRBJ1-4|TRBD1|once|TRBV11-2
CASSHRGPDRLFPNEKLFF
TGTGCCAGCAGCCACAGGGGCCCCGATCGCCTCTTCCCAAATGAAAAACTGTTTTTT
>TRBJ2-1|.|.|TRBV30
CAWSVAQPSYNEQFF
TGTGCCTGGAGTGTAGCGCAGCCCTCCTACAATGAGCAGTTCTTC
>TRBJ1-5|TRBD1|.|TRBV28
CASSSRGSGNQPQHF
TGTGCCAGCAGTTCCAGGGGGTCCGGCAATCAGCCCCAGCATTTT
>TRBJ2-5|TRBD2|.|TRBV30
CAWRTAGGPPETQYF
TGTGCCTGGAGGACCGCGGGGGGGCCTCCGGAGACCCAGTACTTC
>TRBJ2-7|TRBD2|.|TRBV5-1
CASSIGPSGSSWEQYF
TGCGCCAGCAGCATCGGACCTAGCGGGAGTTCGTGGGAGCAGTACTTC
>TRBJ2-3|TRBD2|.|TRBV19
CASRLSSGLTTDTQYF
TGTGCCAGTAGACTATCTAGCGGCCTTACGACAGATACGCAGTATTTT
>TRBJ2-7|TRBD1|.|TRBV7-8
CASSLDRESGEQYF
TGTGCCAGCAGCTTGGACAGGGAATCGGGCGAGCAGTACTTC
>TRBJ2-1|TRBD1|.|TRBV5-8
CASRLTGGNEQFF
TGTGCCAGCAGATTGACAGGGGGCAATGAGCAGTTCTTC
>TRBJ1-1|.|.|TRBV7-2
CASSLAGQNTEAFF
TGTGCCAGCAGCTTAGCGGGACAGAACACTGAAGCTTTCTTT
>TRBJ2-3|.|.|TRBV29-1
CSVDDSTDTQYF
TGCAGCGTTGATGACTCCACAGATACGCAGTATTTT
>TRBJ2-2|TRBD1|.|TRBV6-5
CASSRTGSSTGELFF
TGTGCCAGCAGTAGGACAGGGTCTAGCACCGGGGAGCTGTTTTTT
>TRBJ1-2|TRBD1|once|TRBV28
CASSLSTPGGYGYTF
TGTGCCAGCAGTTTATCGACCCCAGGGGGCTATGGCTACACCTTC
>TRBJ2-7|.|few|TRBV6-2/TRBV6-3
CASSYGDEQYF
TGTGCCAGCAGTTACGGAGACGAGCAGTACTTC
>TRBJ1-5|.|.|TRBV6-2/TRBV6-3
CASSYRGDSNQPQHF
TGTGCCAGCAGTTATCGGGGGGATAGCAATCAGCCCCAGCATTTT
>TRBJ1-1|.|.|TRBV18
CASSPRGGAEAFF
TGTGCCAGCTCACCACGTGGGGGCGCTGAAGCTTTCTTT
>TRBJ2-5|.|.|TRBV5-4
CASSLLSEETQYF
TGTGCCAGCAGCTTGCTATCCGAAGAGACCCAGTACTTC
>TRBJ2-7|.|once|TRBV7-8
CASSFRGVTYEQYF
TGTGCCAGCAGCTTCAGGGGGGTAACCTACGAGCAGTACTTC
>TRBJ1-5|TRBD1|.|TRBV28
CASSFLGQLLIVPQHF
TGTGCCAGCAGTTTCCTGGGACAGTTACTAATTGTGCCCCAGCATTTT
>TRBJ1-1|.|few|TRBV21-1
CASSCRTGGTEAFF
TGTGCCAGCAGCTGTAGGACAGGAGGTACTGAAGCTTTCTTT
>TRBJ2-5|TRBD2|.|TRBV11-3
CASSLGLAGGIKTQYF
TGTGCCAGCAGCTTAGGACTAGCGGGGGGTATAAAGACCCAGTACTTC
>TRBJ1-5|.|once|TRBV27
CASSFGPNQPQHF
TGTGCCAGCAGTTTTGGGCCCAATCAGCCCCAGCATTTT
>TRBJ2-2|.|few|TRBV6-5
CASREGGTGELFF
TGTGCCAGCAGGGAGGGAGGCACCGGGGAGCTGTTTTTT
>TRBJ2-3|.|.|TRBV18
CASSPPKTRSTDTQYF
TGTGCCAGCTCACCACCGAAGACCAGGAGCACAGATACGCAGTATTTT
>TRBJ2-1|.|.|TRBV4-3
CASSQDRDKVGDEQFF
TGCGCCAGCAGCCAAGATCGAGACAAGGTCGGGGATGAGCAGTTCTTC
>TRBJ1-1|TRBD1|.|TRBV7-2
CASSLERGPGTEAFF
TGTGCCAGCAGCTTAGAGAGGGGGCCTGGCACTGAAGCTTTCTTT
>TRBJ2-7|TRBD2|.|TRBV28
CASTSGRYEQYF
TGTGCCAGCACTAGCGGCCGGTACGAGCAGTACTTC